This T cell receptor (beta chain) comes out of a study of shared clonotypes between healthy human individuals. Each PCR replicate from the sorted subsets contained 200 to 250 ng DNA, which is tens of thousands of T cell genomes. TCRdb keeps only in-frame clones here, not all; method: immunoSEQ multiplex PCR. The data contain about 800,000 clones, 95% to 97% of them seen just once; the ten biggest clones take up about 0.21%. V was pared by 7 bases and J by 1 base, with 2 bases between. This CDR3 is 11 amino acids long. Per the germline V gene, CDR1 is MNHNY and CDR2 is SVGAGI (reference sequence). Study results and limitations: An anticipated effect of sequencing depth on clonotype sharing among donors was recognized. Naive subsets generally had larger estimated richness than memory subsets.

As regards this clone: Its specificity is unknown.

CD45RO negativity and positive selection for CCR7 defined naive CD8 cells, a population that excluded terminally differentiated effector memory CD45RA+ cells. The rearrangement joins TRBV6-6 to TRBJ2-1; D is ambiguous. Input material: naive CD8+ T cells sorted from blood. The sequence was collected from a man between 25 and 39 years old in good health. This CDR3 reads CASTSYNEQFF. In DNA form, the CDR3 reads TGTGCCAGCACGTCCTACAATGAGCAGTTCTTC.